The 8 T cell receptor beta chains reported below all come from one sample, sequenced in a study of control samples from healthy donors and cancer patients. This table comes from immunoSEQ multiplex PCR, and its TCRdb copy is limited to in-frame clones, with some not included. The repertoire holds tens of thousands of clones, about nine tenths seen once, with 40% in the top ten. The sequencing sample was made of PBMCs. The receptor set was obtained from a man aged 45-65 years with head and neck cancer.

The chain employs TRBV25-1 and TRBJ1-4; 7 bases agree with TRBD1. Germline CDR1 and CDR2: MGHDK and SYGVNS. The ends lost 1 base at V and 8 bases at J; junction bases unmatched: 4. CDR3 size: 14 residues. This CDR3 reads CASSEWAGGEKLFF. Written as DNA, the CDR3 is TGTGCCAGCAGTGAATGGGCAGGGGGAGAAAAACTGTTTTTT.

CDR3 DNA: TGCAGCGCCGGGGGACAGTTGGACACCTACGAGCAGTACTTC. Translated, it gives CSAGGQLDTYEQYF. V is TRBV29-1 and J is TRBJ2-7; TRBD1 is a possible D gene (7 bases). The germline CDR1 and CDR2 sequences are SQVTM and ANQGSEA. Deletions cut 7 bases from V and 2 bases from J, with 18 bases between. The CDR3 loop spans 14 amino acids.

This clone was seen only once. This chain joins TRBV6-5 and TRBJ2-2; D is ambiguous. There are 12 residues in the CDR3. Germline V gene sequence: CDR1 MNHEY, CDR2 SVGAGI. With 7 bases removed from V and 4 bases from J, the gap between germline ends came to 7 bases. CDR3: CASTAVTGELFF. For the CDR3, the DNA is TGTGCCAGCACAGCTGTCACCGGGGAGCTGTTTTTT.

This clone was detected a few times. The chain carries TRBV13 and TRBJ2-1; 8 bases agree with TRBD2. The germline CDR1 and CDR2 sequences are PRHDT and FYEKMQ (reference sequence). This CDR3 has 18 amino acids. V shed 1 base and J 7 bases; nucleotides not matched to a gene: 15. This chain's CDR3 is CASSLVVAGSTIRNEQFF. The CDR3 DNA reads as TGTGCCAGCAGCTTAGTTGTAGCGGGGAGTACAATTAGGAATGAGCAGTTCTTC.

The table lists this clone with a few counts. The CDR3: CASSGTSGRGNEQYF. Here the CDR3 DNA reads TGTGCCAGCAGTGGGACTAGCGGGAGAGGGAACGAGCAGTACTTC. This chain links TRBV2 with TRBJ2-7, with 13 bases that match TRBD2. Germline V gene sequence: CDR1 SNHLY, CDR2 FYNNEI. This CDR3 has 15 amino acids. V lost 4 bases to trimming and J lost 5 bases; unmatched junction nucleotides: 5.

This rearrangement joins TRBV19 to TRBJ1-1; no reliable D call. The CDR3 contains 13 residues. CDR1 is LNHDA, CDR2 SQIVND, per germline (reference sequence). V lost 3 bases to trimming and J lost 2 bases, with 7 bases between them. The CDR3 is CASSINYNTEAFF. CDR3 nucleotide sequence: TGTGCCAGTAGTATCAACTATAACACTGAAGCTTTCTTT.

This sequence joins TRBV7-9 and TRBJ2-5; 10 positions match TRBD2. After removal of 2 bases from V and 0 bases from J, the junction contained 6 bases not matched to a gene. Germline CDR1 and CDR2: SEHNR and FQNEAQ (reference sequence). The CDR3 covers 17 residues. CDR3: CASSLSIGLADQETQYF. As DNA, the CDR3 is TGTGCCAGCAGCTTATCCATCGGACTAGCGGACCAAGAGACCCAGTACTTC.

The gene calls are TRBV2 and TRBJ2-2, with 7 bases identical to TRBD2. The CDR3 totals 15 residues. Germline trimming cut 6 bases from V and 2 bases from J; bases unmatched to any gene: 6. Looked up from germline, CDR1 is SNHLY and CDR2 is FYNNEI. CDR3 nucleotides: TGTGCCAGCAGGGGTAGCGGGCGTAACACCGGGGAGCTGTTTTTT. It translates to CASRGSGRNTGELFF.